Described below is a single T cell receptor (beta chain) sequence and its context. Authors' methods: From reference gene primer amplification, estimates of nucleated cell counts were derived. Profiled with immunoSEQ multiplex PCR; TCRdb holds only in-frame clones, not every one. That table supplies the V and J calls and clone size; D and trimming were determined from the DNA. Of some 150,000 clones in the sample, roughly 84% were seen once. Trimming removed 5 bases from V and 0 bases from J, with 13 bases in between. CDR1 is SGHRS, CDR2 YFSETQ, per germline. CDR3 size: 15 residues. The data were taken from a study of blood T cell repertoires in COVID-19. Study-level background: In each case, the material was cDNA or gDNA derived from T cells, B-cell-depleted T cells, or PBMCs.

The chain recombines TRBV5-1 with TRBJ2-3; D gene uncertain. Sequencing used peripheral blood. The receptor was derived from a human donor with acute or convalescent COVID-19. The donor label of this sample is uncertain. CDR3 region: CASRPTSVSTDTQYF. CDR3 nucleotides: TGCGCCAGCAGGCCGACTTCGGTAAGCACAGATACGCAGTATTTT.